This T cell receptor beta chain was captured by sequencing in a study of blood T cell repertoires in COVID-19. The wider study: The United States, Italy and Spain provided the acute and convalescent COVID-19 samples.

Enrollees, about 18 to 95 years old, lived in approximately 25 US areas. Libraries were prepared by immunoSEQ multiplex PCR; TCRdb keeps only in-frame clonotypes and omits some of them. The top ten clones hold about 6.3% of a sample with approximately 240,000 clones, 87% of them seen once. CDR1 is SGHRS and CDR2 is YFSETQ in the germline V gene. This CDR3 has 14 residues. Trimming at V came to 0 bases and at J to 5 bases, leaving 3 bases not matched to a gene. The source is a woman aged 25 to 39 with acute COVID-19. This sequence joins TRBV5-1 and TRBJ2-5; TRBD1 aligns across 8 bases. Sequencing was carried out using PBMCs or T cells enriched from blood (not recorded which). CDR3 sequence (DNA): TGCGCCAGCAGCTTGGGGACAGGGAGCGAGACCCAGTACTTC. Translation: CASSLGTGSETQYF.